This T cell receptor beta chain is from a study of patients and donors after allogeneic stem cell transplantation. TCRdb re-called the RT-PCR reads with MiXCR, one entry per CDR3 protein. The table shows tens of thousands of distinct CDR3 sequences, with around 48% occurring only once. CDR3 size: 17 residues. Germline V gene lookup returns CDR1 DFQATT and CDR2 SNEGSKA (reference sequence). J was trimmed by 0 bases and V by 1 base; bases with no gene match: 6. The V call is TRBV20-1, the J call TRBJ2-1; 10 positions match TRBD2. The sequence came from a human donor who was either an allogeneic HSCT recipient or a stem cell or donor lymphocyte infusion donor (not recorded which). It is not recorded whose cells these are; they may come from a transplant donor. Sequenced sample: blood, either unsorted or a sorted T cell fraction (not recorded which). The CDR3 DNA reads as TGCAGTGCTAGAGGAATACTAGCGGGACTCTCCTACAATGAGCAGTTCTTC. Encoded protein: CSARGILAGLSYNEQFF.